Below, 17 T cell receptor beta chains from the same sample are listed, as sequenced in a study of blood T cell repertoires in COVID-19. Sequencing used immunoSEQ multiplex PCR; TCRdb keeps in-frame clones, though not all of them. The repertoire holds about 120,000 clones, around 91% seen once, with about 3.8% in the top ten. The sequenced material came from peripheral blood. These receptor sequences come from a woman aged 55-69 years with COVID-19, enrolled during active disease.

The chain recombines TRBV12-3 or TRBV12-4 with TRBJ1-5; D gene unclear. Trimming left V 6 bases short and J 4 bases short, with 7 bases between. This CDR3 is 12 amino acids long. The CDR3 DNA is TGTGCCAGCAGCCCGGGAAATCAGCCCCAGCATTTT. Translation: CASSPGNQPQHF.

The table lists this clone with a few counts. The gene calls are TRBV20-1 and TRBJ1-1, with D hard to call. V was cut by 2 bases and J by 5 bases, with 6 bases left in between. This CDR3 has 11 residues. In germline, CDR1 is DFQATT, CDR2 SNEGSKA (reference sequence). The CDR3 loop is CSARMSTEAFF. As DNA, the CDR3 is TGCAGTGCTAGAATGTCGACTGAAGCTTTCTTT.

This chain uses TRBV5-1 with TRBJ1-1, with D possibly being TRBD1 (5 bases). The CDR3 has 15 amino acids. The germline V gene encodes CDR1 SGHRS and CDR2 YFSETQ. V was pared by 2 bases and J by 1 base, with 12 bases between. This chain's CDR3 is CASSFLGQGNTEAFF. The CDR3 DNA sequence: TGCGCCAGCAGCTTCTTGGGTCAGGGGAACACTGAAGCTTTCTTT.

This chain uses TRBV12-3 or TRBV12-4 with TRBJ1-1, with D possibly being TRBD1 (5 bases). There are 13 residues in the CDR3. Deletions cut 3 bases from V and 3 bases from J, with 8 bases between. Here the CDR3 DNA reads TGTGCCAGCAGTTTTTTAGGGGACACTGAAGCTTTCTTT. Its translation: CASSFLGDTEAFF.

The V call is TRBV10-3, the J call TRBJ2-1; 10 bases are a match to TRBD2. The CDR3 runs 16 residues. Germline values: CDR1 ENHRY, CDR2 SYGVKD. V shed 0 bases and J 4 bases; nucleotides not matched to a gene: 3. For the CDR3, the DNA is TGTGCCATCAGTGAGTCGAGCGGGGGGGTGTACAATGAGCAGTTCTTC. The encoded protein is CAISESSGGVYNEQFF.

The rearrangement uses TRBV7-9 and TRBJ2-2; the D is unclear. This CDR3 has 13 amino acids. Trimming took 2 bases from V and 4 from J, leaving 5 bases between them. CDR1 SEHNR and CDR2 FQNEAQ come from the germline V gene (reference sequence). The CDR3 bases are TGTGCCAGCAGCTTATTCGGCACCGGGGAGCTGTTTTTT. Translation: CASSLFGTGELFF.

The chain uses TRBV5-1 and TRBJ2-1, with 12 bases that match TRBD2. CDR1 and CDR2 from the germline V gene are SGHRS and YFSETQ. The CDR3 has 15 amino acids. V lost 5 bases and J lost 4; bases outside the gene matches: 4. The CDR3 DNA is TGCGCCAGCAGATGGGGACTAGCGGGTTACAATGAGCAGTTCTTC. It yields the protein CASRWGLAGYNEQFF.

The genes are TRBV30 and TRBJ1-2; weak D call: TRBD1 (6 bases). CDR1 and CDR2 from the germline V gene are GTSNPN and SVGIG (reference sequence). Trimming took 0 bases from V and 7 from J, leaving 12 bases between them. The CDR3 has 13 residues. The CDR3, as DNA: TGTGCCTGGAGTGTACAGGGATGGGCTGGCTACACCTTC. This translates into CAWSVQGWAGYTF.

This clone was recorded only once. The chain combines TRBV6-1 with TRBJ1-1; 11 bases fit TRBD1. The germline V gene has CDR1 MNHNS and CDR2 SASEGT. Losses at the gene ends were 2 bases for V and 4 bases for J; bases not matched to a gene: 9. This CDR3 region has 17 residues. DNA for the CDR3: TGTGCCAGCAGTGAATGGGGGACAGGGGGTTTGATCACTGAAGCTTTCTTT. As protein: CASSEWGTGGLITEAFF.

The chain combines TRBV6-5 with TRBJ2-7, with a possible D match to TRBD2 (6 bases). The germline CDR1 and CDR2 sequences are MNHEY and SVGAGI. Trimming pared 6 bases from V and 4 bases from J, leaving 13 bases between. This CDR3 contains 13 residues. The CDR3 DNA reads TGTGCCAGCAGAGAGACTAGGTTTTACGAGCAGTACTTC. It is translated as CASRETRFYEQYF.

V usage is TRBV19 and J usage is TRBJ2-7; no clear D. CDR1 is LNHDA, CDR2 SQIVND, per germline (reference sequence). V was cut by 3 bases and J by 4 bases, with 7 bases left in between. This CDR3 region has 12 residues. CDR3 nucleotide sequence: TGTGCCAGTAGTATCGGTGAATACGAGCAGTACTTC. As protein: CASSIGEYEQYF. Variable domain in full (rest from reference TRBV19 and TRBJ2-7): DGGITQSPKYLFRKEGQNVTLSCEQNLNHDAMYWYRQDPGQGLRLIYYSQIVNDFQKGDIAEGYSVSREKKESFPLTVTSAQKNPTAFYLCASSIGEYEQYFGPGTRLTVT.

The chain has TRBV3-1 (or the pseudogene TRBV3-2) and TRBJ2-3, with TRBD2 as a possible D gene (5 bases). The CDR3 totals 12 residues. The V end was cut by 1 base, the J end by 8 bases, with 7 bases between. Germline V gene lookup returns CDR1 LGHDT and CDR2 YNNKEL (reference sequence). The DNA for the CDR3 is TGTGCCAGCAGCCAAGCCCGGGGTACGCAGTATTTT. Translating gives CASSQARGTQYF.

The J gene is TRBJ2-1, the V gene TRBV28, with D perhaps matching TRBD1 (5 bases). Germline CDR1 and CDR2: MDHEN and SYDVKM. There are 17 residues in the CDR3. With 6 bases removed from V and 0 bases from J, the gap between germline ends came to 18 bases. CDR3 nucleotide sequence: TGTGCCAGCAGCTCACGACAGACTGAGAGCTCCTACAATGAGCAGTTCTTC. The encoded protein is CASSSRQTESSYNEQFF.

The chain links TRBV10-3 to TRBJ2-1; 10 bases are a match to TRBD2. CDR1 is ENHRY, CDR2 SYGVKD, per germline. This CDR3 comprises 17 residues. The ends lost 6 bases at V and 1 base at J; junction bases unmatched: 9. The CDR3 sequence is CAIREISSGGSYNEQFF. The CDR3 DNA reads TGTGCCATCAGAGAAATCTCTAGCGGGGGATCCTACAATGAGCAGTTCTTC.

CDR3 nucleotide sequence: TGTGCCAGCAGCTTGGACGGAGGCGATCATTCACCCCTCCACTTT. It is translated as CASSLDGGDHSPLHF. The gene calls are TRBV5-5 and TRBJ1-6; D not resolved. The CDR3 contains 15 residues. V lost 0 bases to trimming and J lost 8 bases, with 12 bases between them. Germline CDR1 and CDR2: SGHKS and YYEKEE (reference sequence).

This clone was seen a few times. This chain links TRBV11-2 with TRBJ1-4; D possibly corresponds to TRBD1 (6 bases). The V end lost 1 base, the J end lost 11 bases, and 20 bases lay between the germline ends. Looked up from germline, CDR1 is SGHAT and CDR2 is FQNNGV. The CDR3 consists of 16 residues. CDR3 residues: CASSLGRGRGFTKLFF. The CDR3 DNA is TGTGCCAGCAGCTTAGGAAGAGGCAGGGGTTTTACTAAACTGTTTTTT.

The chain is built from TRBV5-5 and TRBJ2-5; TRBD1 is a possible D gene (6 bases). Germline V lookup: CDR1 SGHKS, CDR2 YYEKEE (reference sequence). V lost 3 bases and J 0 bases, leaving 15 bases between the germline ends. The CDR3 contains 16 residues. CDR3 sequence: CASSYAGTQYQETQYF. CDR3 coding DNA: TGTGCCAGCAGCTATGCCGGGACACAGTACCAAGAGACCCAGTACTTC.